These T cell receptor beta chains were read from a single sample in a study of cytomegalovirus exposure and HLA in healthy donors. Clones were sequenced by immunoSEQ multiplex PCR, and TCRdb holds only the in-frame ones, with some missing. The sample holds 150,000 to 180,000 clones, 70% to 80% seen once. The sequencing sample was made of PBMCs. These TCRs come from a man aged 30 to 39 in good health and CMV-seropositive. CDR3s include the opening cysteine and the closing phenylalanine or tryptophan. The D gene is left open where the match is weak. Only part of the rows carry a size: once, few, many, or a class if the clone is expanded.

TRBV21-1	NA	NA	TRBJ1-5	TGTGCCAGCAGCAAAGGACGCGGGAAGGACGGAAATCAGCCCCAGCATTTT	CASSKGRGKDGNQPQHF
TRBV28	NA	NA	TRBJ1-2	TGTGCCAGCACCCGGTGGGAGGGGATATATGGCTACACCTTC	CASTRWEGIYGYTF
TRBV4-3	NA	NA	TRBJ1-2	TGCGCCAGCAGCCAAGAGGGGAAGGGGGTGAGGGGCTACACCTTC	CASSQEGKGVRGYTF
TRBV14	NA	NA	TRBJ2-5	TGTGCCAGCAGCCAAGTAGCAGAGACCCAGTACTTC	CASSQVAETQYF
TRBV18	TRBD1	NA	TRBJ2-7	TGTGCCAGCTCCCACAGGACAGGGGGCATGATAACTCCTACCTACGAGCAGTACTTC	CASSHRTGGMITPTYEQYF
TRBV7-6	NA	NA	TRBJ2-1	TGTGCCAGCAGCGAATTAGTGTGGGGGCGCACCTACAATGAGCAGTTCTTC	CASSELVWGRTYNEQFF
TRBV5-4	NA	NA	TRBJ1-2	TGTGCCAGTAGACCGGGAACCAGGCAGGACTATGGCTACACCTTC	CASRPGTRQDYGYTF
TRBV5-1	NA	NA	TRBJ2-2	TGCGCCAGCAGCTTGGCCGTAGGAGAGAACACCGGGGAGCTGTTTTTT	CASSLAVGENTGELFF
TRBV9	TRBD1	NA	TRBJ1-3	TGTGCCAGCAGCACTGAGGGGGCTCGAGGAAACACCATATATTTT	CASSTEGARGNTIYF
TRBV12-5	TRBD1	NA	TRBJ1-3	TGTGCTAGTGGTTTGGTTAATTACCAGGGGGCTGGAAACACCATATATTTT	CASGLVNYQGAGNTIYF
TRBV2	TRBD1	few	TRBJ2-3	TGTGCCAGCGGGGGACAGCTACAGGGAGATACGCAGTATTTT	CASGGQLQGDTQYF
TRBV7-6	TRBD1	few	TRBJ2-3	TGTGCCAGCAGCTTAGTAGGGGGCAGAGCGCAGTATTTT	CASSLVGGRAQYF
TRBV27	NA	NA	TRBJ1-6	TGTGCCAGCAGTTCCTTGACAGGCTTGGGTTCACCCCTCCACTTT	CASSSLTGLGSPLHF
TRBV2	NA	NA	TRBJ2-7	TGTGCCAGCAGTGTCCAGGGGACCTACGAGCAGTACTTC	CASSVQGTYEQYF
TRBV15	NA	NA	TRBJ2-1	TGTGCCACCAGCAGTGAACAGTTAATTTACAATGAGCAGTTCTTC	CATSSEQLIYNEQFF
TRBV2	TRBD1	NA	TRBJ1-1	TGTGCCAGCATTGATCCACAGGGGAATACTGAAGCTTTCTTT	CASIDPQGNTEAFF
TRBV11-3	TRBD1	NA	TRBJ2-1	TGTGCCAGCAGTCTTGACAGGGGGCTCTACAATGAGCAGTTCTTC	CASSLDRGLYNEQFF
TRBV13	TRBD1	NA	TRBJ2-7	TGTGCCAGCAGCGGTCGTGCCAGGGGGTTCTACGAGCAGTACTTC	CASSGRARGFYEQYF
TRBV13	TRBD1	few	TRBJ1-4	TGTGCCAGCAGCCCACCGGGACAGGGGAATGAAAAACTGTTTTTT	CASSPPGQGNEKLFF
TRBV5-6	NA	NA	TRBJ1-2	TGTGCCAGCATTCAGGGGAGGGGGAACTATGGCTACACCTTC	CASIQGRGNYGYTF
TRBV19	NA	NA	TRBJ2-7	TGTGCCAGTAGTACATCCAGGGGCGGGGAGCAGTACTTC	CASSTSRGGEQYF
TRBV27	TRBD1	NA	TRBJ2-6	TGTGCCAGCAGTTCCGGGACAGGGGGCTCTGGGGCCAACGTCCTGACTTTC	CASSSGTGGSGANVLTF
TRBV6-6	NA	once	TRBJ2-3	TGTGCCAGCGCGACCCCGGAGAGAGAGACAGATACGCAGTATTTT	CASATPERETDTQYF
TRBV5-1	NA	NA	TRBJ2-2	TGCGCCAGCAGCTTGGAGGGGCCCGGGGAGCTGTTTTTT	CASSLEGPGELFF
TRBV7-6	TRBD2	NA	TRBJ2-5	TGTGCCAGCAGCTTAAGACCAGCGGGACGTGAGACCCAGTACTTC	CASSLRPAGRETQYF
TRBV27	NA	NA	TRBJ1-1	TGTGCCAGCAGTTTTTCGGGAGAGCCAACCGCTTTCTTT	CASSFSGEPTAFF
TRBV6-5	NA	few	TRBJ1-5	TGTGCCTCCCAGCGGAGGGGCAGGGGCAATCAGCCCCAGCATTTT	CASQRRGRGNQPQHF
TRBV19	NA	NA	TRBJ2-2	TGTGCCAGTTCCGGGAGTGTCGGGGAGCTGTTTTTT	CASSGSVGELFF
TRBV30	TRBD1	NA	TRBJ2-1	TGTGCCTGGAGTAAGGCAGGGGGAACTATTCAGTTCTTC	CAWSKAGGTIQFF
TRBV27	NA	NA	TRBJ1-1	TGTGCCAGCAGCCCCGGGGGGAGGAGGGACACTGAAGCTTTCTTT	CASSPGGRRDTEAFF
TRBV30	TRBD1	NA	TRBJ2-6	TGTGCCTGGAGTCTGACAGGGGCGACGATCTCTGGGGCCAACGTCCTGACTTTC	CAWSLTGATISGANVLTF
TRBV4-1	TRBD1	NA	TRBJ2-7	TGCGCCAGCAGCCGAGGGACAGAACAGTACTTC	CASSRGTEQYF
TRBV10-1	TRBD2	NA	TRBJ2-4	TGCGCCAGAGGCGGGAGAGCCAACATTCAGTACTTC	CARGGRANIQYF
TRBV19	TRBD1	once	TRBJ1-2	TGTGCCAGTAGCCATCCAGGGGGCGCGAGCGACTATGGCTACACCTTC	CASSHPGGASDYGYTF
TRBV28	TRBD2	NA	TRBJ2-7	TGTGCCAGCAGAACTTTTGGTTTAAGGAGCGGGGGGTACGAGCAGTACTTC	CASRTFGLRSGGYEQYF
TRBV27	NA	NA	TRBJ2-2	TGTGCCAGCAGTAAAGGGGCGAACACCGGGGAGCTGTTTTTT	CASSKGANTGELFF
TRBV14	TRBD1	NA	TRBJ1-1	TGTGCCAGCAGCCTGCGGACAGGGTGGAACACTGAAGCTTTCTTT	CASSLRTGWNTEAFF
TRBV5-1	NA	NA	TRBJ2-7	TGCGCCAGCAGCTTGGAACCAGGGATTGCCTACGAGCAGTACTTC	CASSLEPGIAYEQYF
TRBV28	NA	NA	TRBJ2-6	TGTGCCAGCACCCTTGATACAACTGGGGCCAACGTCCTGACTTTC	CASTLDTTGANVLTF
TRBV7-2	NA	few	TRBJ1-2	TGTGCCAGCCGCAGGACAGCCTATGGCTACACCTTC	CASRRTAYGYTF